Below are 15 T cell receptor beta chains sequenced from a single sample in a study of Tregs in tolerant kidney transplant recipients. Profiled with immunoSEQ multiplex PCR; TCRdb holds only in-frame clones, not every one. The sample holds around 230,000 clones, roughly 84% seen once. The sample was CD4+ T cells from blood. Receptors originate from a human donor in good health.

In this sample, this clone turned up once. This chain connects TRBV19 to TRBJ1-1; D possibly corresponds to TRBD1 (6 bases). CDR3 length equals 14 residues. The germline V gene has CDR1 LNHDA and CDR2 SQIVND (reference sequence). Trimming stripped 5 bases from V and 4 bases from J, with 14 bases between. The CDR3 is CASSAQGKATEAFF. The DNA for the CDR3 is TGTGCCAGTAGTGCGCAGGGGAAGGCCACTGAAGCTTTCTTT.

The chain recombines TRBV7-2 with TRBJ1-1, with D uncertain. V dropped 1 base and J dropped 5 bases, with 8 bases sitting between them. From germline, CDR1 is SGHTA and CDR2 FQGNSA. The CDR3 sequence is 13 residues long. CDR3 sequence reads: CASSLESRTEAFF. DNA for the CDR3: TGTGCCAGCAGCTTAGAATCGAGGACTGAAGCTTTCTTT.

The V gene is TRBV6-5, the J gene TRBJ1-2; 7 bases align to TRBD1. Per the germline V gene, CDR1 is MNHEY and CDR2 is SVGAGI. V dropped 4 bases and J dropped 7; count of bases not matched to a gene: 12. The CDR3 consists of 15 residues. The CDR3 sequence is CASSSPTTGSSGYTF. The CDR3 DNA sequence: TGTGCCAGCAGTTCTCCCACGACAGGGAGCTCTGGCTACACCTTC.

J is TRBJ2-6 and V is TRBV11-1, with TRBD2 matching 7 bases. Trimming took 0 bases from V and 0 from J; bases not matched to a gene: 2. The CDR3 totals 17 residues. Germline V gene data show CDR1 as SGHAT and CDR2 as FQDESV (reference sequence). Here the CDR3 DNA reads TGTGCCAGCAGCTTAGCCCCTAGCGGCTCTGGGGCCAACGTCCTGACTTTC. Residues: CASSLAPSGSGANVLTF.

This chain uses TRBV15 with TRBJ1-3; D unresolved. Trimming stripped 1 base from V and 0 bases from J, with 10 bases between. The V gene's germline CDR1 is LNHNV and CDR2 YYDKDF (reference sequence). This CDR3 contains 16 residues. The CDR3 reads CATSRGEATSGNTIYF. The CDR3 DNA reads as TGTGCCACCAGCAGAGGGGAGGCCACCTCTGGAAACACCATATATTTT.

The rearrangement uses TRBV30 and TRBJ2-6; no firm D call. Germline assignment: CDR1 GTSNPN and CDR2 SVGIG (reference sequence). V shed 2 bases and J shed 0 bases, with 11 bases lying between them. The CDR3 length is 16 residues. This CDR3 reads CAWSSRRSSGANVLTF. CDR3 nucleotide sequence: TGTGCCTGGAGTTCACGCAGGAGCTCTGGGGCCAACGTCCTGACTTTC.

The rearrangement uses TRBV4-1 and TRBJ2-1; D is uncertain. Trimming took 1 base from V and 2 from J, leaving 12 bases between them. The CDR3 sequence is 16 residues long. CDR1 MGHRA and CDR2 YSYEKL come from the germline V gene. CDR3 bases: TGCGCCAGCAGCCAAGGACCACTCAACCCCTACAATGAGCAGTTCTTC. Amino acid sequence: CASSQGPLNPYNEQFF.

V and J are TRBV5-1 and TRBJ2-1; TRBD1 aligns across 7 bases. V was pared by 4 bases and J by 5 bases, with 6 bases of the junction left unmatched. This CDR3 has 14 residues. Per the germline V gene, CDR1 is SGHRS and CDR2 is YFSETQ. CDR3 region: CASSPRDSNNEQFF. The DNA of the CDR3 is TGCGCCAGCAGCCCCCGGGACAGCAACAATGAGCAGTTCTTC.

The J gene is TRBJ2-5, the V gene TRBV29-1; D may be TRBD1 or TRBD2 (6 bases each). This CDR3 has 13 residues. CDR1 and CDR2 from the germline V gene are SQVTM and ANQGSEA. V was shortened by 7 bases and J by 1 base, with 13 bases between the two germline ends. The CDR3 nucleotides read TGCAGCGCCCGGGGGACATCCCAAGAGACCCAGTACTTC. Translation: CSARGTSQETQYF.

This chain joins TRBV11-3 and TRBJ2-3; D gene unclear. Germline V gene lookup returns CDR1 SGHNT and CDR2 YENEEA. V was cut by 0 bases and J by 7 bases, with 8 bases left in between. This CDR3 is built from 13 residues. For the CDR3, the DNA is TGTGCCAGCAGCTTAGATTCGAGATATACGCAGTATTTT. This gives the protein CASSLDSRYTQYF.

The count of this clone is one. The chain has TRBV6-5 and TRBJ2-7; 7 nucleotides match TRBD1. V gave up 11 bases and J gave up 5 bases; unmatched junction bases: 15. The CDR3 is made up of 14 amino acids. The germline V gene has CDR1 MNHEY and CDR2 SVGAGI. The CDR3 nucleotides read TGTGCCTCCTTGAGGGTCAGGGGGTCCAACGAGCAGTACTTC. Its translation is CASLRVRGSNEQYF.

The rearrangement uses TRBV18 and TRBJ2-7; D is unclear. Between the trimmed V and J ends, which lost 5 bases and 2 bases, there was a span of 7 bases. Looked up from germline, CDR1 is KGHSH and CDR2 is LQKENI. The length of the CDR3 is 12 residues. For the CDR3, the DNA is TGTGCCAGCTCAGCTAACCCCTACGAGCAGTACTTC. It is translated as CASSANPYEQYF.

The rearrangement joins TRBV19 to TRBJ1-1; 10 nucleotides align to TRBD1. Trimming cost V 9 bases and J 1 base; bases outside gene matches: 11. The CDR3 loop spans 16 amino acids. Germline CDR1 is LNHDA and CDR2 is SQIVND (reference sequence). The CDR3 DNA reads TGTGCCAGAAGACCGGGACAGGGGAAGTGGAACACTGAAGCTTTCTTT. Protein: CARRPGQGKWNTEAFF.

In its sample, this clone was seen a few times. The J gene is TRBJ1-5, the V gene TRBV5-8; TRBD1 aligns across 7 bases. The CDR3 covers 15 residues. The junction had 4 bases not matched to a gene; V was cut back by 0 bases and J by 4 bases. CDR1 is SGHTS and CDR2 is YDEGEE in the germline V gene. Here the CDR3 DNA reads TGTGCCAGCAGCTTGGGACAGGGTAGGAATCAGCCCCAGCATTTT. This translates into CASSLGQGRNQPQHF. Full variable domain (outside the CDR3, taken from reference TRBV5-8 and TRBJ1-5): EAGVTQSPTHLIKTRGQQATLRCSPISGHTSVYWYQQALGLGLQFLLWYDEGEERNRGNFPPRFSGRQFPNYSSELNVNALELEDSALYLCASSLGQGRNQPQHFGDGTRLSIL.

Points on this clone: The sample contains more than one DNA sequence encoding this CDR3. The rearrangement uses TRBV10-1 and TRBJ2-7; TRBD2 matches 8 bases. Germline values: CDR1 WNHNN, CDR2 SYGVQD (reference sequence). With 1 base clipped from V and 6 bases from J, the junction kept 8 bases outside the gene matches. This CDR3 spans 15 amino acids. DNA for the CDR3: TGCGCCAGCAGTGAGTTTGGACTAGCAAGCTCCGAGCAGTACTTC. It is translated as CASSEFGLASSEQYF.